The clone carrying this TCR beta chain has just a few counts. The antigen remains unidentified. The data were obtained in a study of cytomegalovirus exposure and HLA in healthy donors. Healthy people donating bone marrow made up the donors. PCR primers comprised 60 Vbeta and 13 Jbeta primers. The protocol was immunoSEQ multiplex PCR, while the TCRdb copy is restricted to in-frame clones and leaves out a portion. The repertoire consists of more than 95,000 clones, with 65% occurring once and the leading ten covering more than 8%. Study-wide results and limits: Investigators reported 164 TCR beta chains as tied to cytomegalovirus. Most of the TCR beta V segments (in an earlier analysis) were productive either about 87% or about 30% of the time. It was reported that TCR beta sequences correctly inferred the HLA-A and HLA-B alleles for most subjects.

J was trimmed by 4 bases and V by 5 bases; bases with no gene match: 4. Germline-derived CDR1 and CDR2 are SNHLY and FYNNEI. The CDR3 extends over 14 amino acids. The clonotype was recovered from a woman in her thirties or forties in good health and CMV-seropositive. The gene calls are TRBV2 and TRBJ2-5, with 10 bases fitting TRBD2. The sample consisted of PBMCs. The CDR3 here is CASSRSSGRETQYF. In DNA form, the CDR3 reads TGTGCCAGCAGTCGATCTAGCGGGAGAGAGACCCAGTACTTC.